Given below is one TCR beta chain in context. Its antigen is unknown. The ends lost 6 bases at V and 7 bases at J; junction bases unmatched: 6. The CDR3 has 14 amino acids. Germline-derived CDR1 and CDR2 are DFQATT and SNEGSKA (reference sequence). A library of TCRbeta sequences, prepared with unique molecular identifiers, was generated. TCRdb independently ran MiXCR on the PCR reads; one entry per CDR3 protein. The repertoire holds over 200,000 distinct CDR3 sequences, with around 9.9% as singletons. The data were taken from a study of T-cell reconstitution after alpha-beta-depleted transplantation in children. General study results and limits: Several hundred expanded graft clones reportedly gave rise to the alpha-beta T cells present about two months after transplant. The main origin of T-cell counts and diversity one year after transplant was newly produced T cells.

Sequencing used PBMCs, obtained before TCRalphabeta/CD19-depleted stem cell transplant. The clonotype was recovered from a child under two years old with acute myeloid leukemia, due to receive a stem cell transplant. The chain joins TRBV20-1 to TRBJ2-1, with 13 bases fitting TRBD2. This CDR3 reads CSAGTSGTRNEQFF. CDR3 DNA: TGCAGTGCCGGGACTAGCGGGACGCGGAATGAGCAGTTCTTC.